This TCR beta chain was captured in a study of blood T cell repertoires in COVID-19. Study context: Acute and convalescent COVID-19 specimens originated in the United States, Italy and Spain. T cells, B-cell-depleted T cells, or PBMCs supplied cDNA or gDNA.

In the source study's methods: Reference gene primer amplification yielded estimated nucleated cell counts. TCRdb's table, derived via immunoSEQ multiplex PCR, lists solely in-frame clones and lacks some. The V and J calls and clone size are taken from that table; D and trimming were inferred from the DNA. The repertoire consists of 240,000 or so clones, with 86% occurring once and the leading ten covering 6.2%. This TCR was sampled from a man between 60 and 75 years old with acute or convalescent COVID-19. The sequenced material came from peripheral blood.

The DNA for the CDR3 is TGTGCCTGGAGCAGAAGGACTAGCGGGAGGACTAACACCGGGGAGCTGTTTTTT. Protein sequence: CAWSRRTSGRTNTGELFF. The V call is TRBV30, the J call TRBJ2-2; TRBD2 aligns across 14 bases. The CDR3 loop spans 18 amino acids. The V and J ends lost 3 bases and 2 bases, in that order; junction bases with no gene match: 8. Germline V gives CDR1 GTSNPN, CDR2 SVGIG (reference sequence).